This paragraph reports one T cell receptor (beta chain). This entry belongs to a study of CD8 T cells in Susac syndrome. Reverse transcription of roughly 0.5 to 1 ug RNA used random hexamers. TCRdb passed the immunoSEQ multiplex PCR reads through MiXCR, listing each CDR3 protein once. Of around 200,000 distinct CDR3 sequences listed, 85% to 95% are singletons. Trimming took off 5 bases at V and 6 bases at J, with 11 bases between the two ends. CDR3 length: 12 amino acids. Per the germline V gene, CDR1 is SGHTA and CDR2 is FQGNSA. The sequenced material came from CD4+ T cells from PBMCs. The chain couples TRBV7-2 to TRBJ2-7; D remains ambiguous. This receptor was obtained from a human donor in good health. The DNA for the CDR3 is TGTGCCAGCAGCCCCCCGGGCCGCGAGCAGTACTTC. This translates into CASSPPGREQYF.